This T cell receptor beta chain was sequenced in a study of sequential checkpoint blockade in melanoma. For the study at large: Arm A got nivolumab then ipilimumab; arm B the reverse, 1:1.

The CDR3 has 16 amino acids. The V gene end was trimmed by 0 bases and the J gene end by 5 bases; junction bases not matched to a gene: 10. CDR1 and CDR2 (germline): SQVTM, ANQGSEA. Treatment indicated: randomized to nivolumab then ipilimumab (arm A) or the reverse (arm B). This clone was observed a few times. Assay: immunoSEQ multiplex PCR; the TCRdb copy retains only in-frame clones and omits some. The top ten clones hold 23% of a sample with approximately 12,000 clones, roughly 60% of them seen once. The sequences come from CD8+ T cells sorted from blood (inferred from file names), collected from a patient given nivolumab and ipilimumab in sequence. This chain joins TRBV29-1 and TRBJ2-5; TRBD1 aligns across 9 bases. The receptor was derived from a human donor with melanoma. For the CDR3, the DNA is TGCAGCGTTGAAGATGGGGGGACAGGGTTTAAGGAGACCCAGTACTTC. It yields the protein CSVEDGGTGFKETQYF. Supplemented by reference TRBV29-1 and TRBJ2-5, the full variable domain reads SAVISQKPSRDICQRGTSLTIQCQVDSQVTMMFWYRQQPGQSLTLIATANQGSEATYESGFVIDKFPISRPNLTFSTLTVSNMSPEDSSIYLCSVEDGGTGFKETQYFGPGTRLLVL.